This T cell receptor beta chain is from a study of monozygotic twins with inflammatory bowel disease. Study-wide points: Compared with healthy twins, IBD patients shared fewer clonotypes with others, especially with disease activity.

Details on this clonotype: Its antigen remains unknown.

TCRdb re-called the 5' RACE reads and shows each CDR3 protein once, DNA omitted. The listing records around 220,000 distinct CDR3 sequences. The CDR3 runs to 15 residues. CDR1 is LGHNA and CDR2 is YSLEER in the germline V gene. This clonotype was sampled from a human donor with ulcerative colitis or Crohn's disease, or a healthy co-twin of an affected twin (not recorded which). This chain links TRBV4-3 with TRBJ2-7; TCRdb's D call of TRBD1 is untestable without DNA. The sequenced sample consisted of blood. CDR3 amino acids: CASSQGRAYSYEQYF.